These 19 T cell receptor beta chains were sequenced from one sample in a study of blood T cell repertoires in COVID-19. Data came from immunoSEQ multiplex PCR; TCRdb stores just in-frame clones and leaves some out. The sample contains roughly 200,000 clones, roughly 88% of which appear only once. The sequencing input was peripheral blood. All receptors come from a woman in her thirties or forties with COVID-19, enrolled during active disease.

The chain joins TRBV27 to TRBJ2-5; unclear D gene. V shed 2 bases and J shed 5 bases, with 6 bases lying between them. Germline V lookup: CDR1 MNHEY, CDR2 SMNVEV (reference sequence). The CDR3 extends over 12 amino acids. CDR3 sequence: CASSLNSETQYF. In DNA, the CDR3 is TGTGCCAGCAGTTTAAATAGTGAGACCCAGTACTTC.

The chain links TRBV11-3 to TRBJ1-1; possible D gene TRBD1, 5 bases. Looked up from germline, CDR1 is SGHNT and CDR2 is YENEEA. The germline V and J ends were trimmed by 2 bases and 0 bases, with 16 bases remaining between them. The CDR3 has 17 residues. DNA of the CDR3: TGTGCCAGCAGCTTAAGTTCGTGGGGCAGCTTGAACACTGAAGCTTTCTTT. Translated: CASSLSSWGSLNTEAFF.

V and J are TRBV7-2 and TRBJ1-5, with 7 nucleotides matching TRBD1. The germline CDR1 and CDR2 sequences are SGHTA and FQGNSA. CDR3 size: 14 residues. The ends lost 2 bases at V and 4 bases at J; junction bases unmatched: 2. CDR3: CASSLPGQNQPQHF. The CDR3 DNA follows: TGTGCCAGCAGCTTACCGGGACAGAATCAGCCCCAGCATTTT.

CDR3 amino acids: CASSPYAQDRTGKEQFF. In DNA form, the CDR3 reads TGTGCCAGCAGCCCGTACGCACAGGACAGGACCGGAAAAGAGCAGTTCTTC. The V gene is TRBV9, the J gene TRBJ2-1; 7 bases are a match to TRBD1. With V trimmed by 4 bases and J by 10 bases, 20 bases remained unmatched. This CDR3 spans 17 amino acids. Germline V gene lookup returns CDR1 SGDLS and CDR2 YYNGEE.

The chain has TRBV4-1 and TRBJ1-4; weak D call: TRBD1 (5 bases). There are 14 residues in the CDR3. Trimming took off 4 bases at V and 3 bases at J, with 9 bases between the two ends. Germline values: CDR1 MGHRA, CDR2 YSYEKL. CDR3 protein: CASSPRQPNEKLFF. The CDR3 DNA follows: TGCGCCAGCAGCCCGAGACAGCCTAATGAAAAACTGTTTTTT.

V is TRBV7-9 and J is TRBJ1-1, with D unresolved. Deletions cut 5 bases from V and 2 bases from J, with 15 bases between. This CDR3 region has 15 residues. Germline CDR1 reads SEHNR; CDR2 reads FQNEAQ (reference sequence). The CDR3 DNA sequence: TGTGCCAGCAGCCTCTCCTCGGGGATCAACACTGAAGCTTTCTTT. It translates to CASSLSSGINTEAFF.

The chain has TRBV19 and TRBJ1-5, with 8 nucleotides matching TRBD1. This CDR3 is built from 15 residues. With 10 bases clipped from V and 4 bases from J, the junction kept 12 bases outside the gene matches. Germline CDR1 is LNHDA and CDR2 is SQIVND (reference sequence). The CDR3 DNA is TGTGCCACCTCCCCGGGACAGGTTCTAAATCAGCCCCAGCATTTT. Encoded protein: CATSPGQVLNQPQHF. Based on the CDR3 plus reference TRBV19 and TRBJ1-5, the full variable domain is DGGITQSPKYLFRKEGQNVTLSCEQNLNHDAMYWYRQDPGQGLRLIYYSQIVNDFQKGDIAEGYSVSREKKESFPLTVTSAQKNPTAFYLCATSPGQVLNQPQHFGDGTRLSIL.

The chain links TRBV10-3 to TRBJ1-5, with D maybe TRBD1 (5 bases). Germline values: CDR1 ENHRY, CDR2 SYGVKD. The CDR3 contains 13 residues. Trimming cost V 5 bases and J 8 bases, with 13 bases left between them. CDR3 loop: CAISSTTREPQHF. CDR3 nucleotides: TGTGCCATCAGTTCGACGACCAGGGAGCCCCAGCATTTT.

The chain carries TRBV9 and TRBJ1-6; maybe TRBD1 (5 bases). The germline CDR1 and CDR2 sequences are SGDLS and YYNGEE. The CDR3 sequence is 14 residues long. The V and J ends lost 0 bases and 9 bases respectively, with 10 bases between them. DNA of the CDR3: TGTGCCAGCAGCGTAGAGGGGTTGCGTTCACCCCTCCACTTT. It codes for CASSVEGLRSPLHF.

The table lists this clone with a few counts. This chain uses TRBV7-9 with TRBJ2-5, with D maybe TRBD1 (5 bases). The CDR3 runs to 14 residues. From germline, CDR1 is SEHNR and CDR2 FQNEAQ (reference sequence). The V gene lost 1 base and the J gene lost 2 bases, with 8 bases spanning the gap. The CDR3 DNA follows: TGTGCCAGCAGCTTAGTCCAGGGACAAGAGACCCAGTACTTC. Its translation is CASSLVQGQETQYF.

This clone showed up just a few times. This chain uses TRBV3-1 (or the pseudogene TRBV3-2) with TRBJ2-1; 10 bases are shared with TRBD2. The CDR3 runs to 21 residues. Germline loops: CDR1 LGHDT, CDR2 YNNKEL (reference sequence). With 4 bases clipped from V and 5 bases from J, the junction kept 23 bases outside the gene matches. The CDR3 region is CASSPFVLTWASGSVHNEQFF. CDR3 sequence (DNA): TGTGCCAGCAGCCCCTTCGTGTTGACTTGGGCTAGCGGGAGTGTCCACAATGAGCAGTTCTTC.

The chain links TRBV6-4 to TRBJ1-1; unclear D gene. V gave up 0 bases and J gave up 5 bases, with 10 bases separating them. The CDR3 extends over 14 amino acids. Germline V lookup: CDR1 MRHNA, CDR2 SNTAGT. The CDR3 sequence: CASSDSIRGTEAFF. As DNA, the CDR3 is TGTGCCAGCAGTGACTCGATTCGAGGGACTGAAGCTTTCTTT.

This clone came up many times. The J gene is TRBJ1-5, the V gene TRBV5-1; TRBD1 matches 7 bases. Trimming removed 3 bases from V and 7 bases from J; junction bases left unmatched: 7. The CDR3 runs to 14 residues. Germline V lookup: CDR1 SGHRS, CDR2 YFSETQ. CDR3 coding DNA: TGCGCCAGCAGCTCCGGGACAGACGAACAGCCCCAGCATTTT. Translating gives CASSSGTDEQPQHF.

The chain recombines TRBV6-5 with TRBJ1-1, with 7 bases fitting TRBD1. V gave up 10 bases and J gave up 0 bases; unmatched junction bases: 11. This CDR3 contains 15 residues. The germline V gene has CDR1 MNHEY and CDR2 SVGAGI. CDR3 amino acids: CATATYGTVNTEAFF. The DNA of the CDR3 is TGTGCCACCGCAACGTACGGGACAGTGAACACTGAAGCTTTCTTT.

The genes are TRBV24-1 and TRBJ2-5; 11 bases line up with TRBD2. CDR3 size: 16 residues. V shed 3 bases and J 2 bases; nucleotides not matched to a gene: 4. Per the germline V gene, CDR1 is KGHDR and CDR2 is SFDVKD. CDR3 amino acids: CATSDPLAGAQETQYF. The CDR3 nucleotides are TGTGCCACCAGTGATCCACTAGCGGGAGCTCAAGAGACCCAGTACTTC.

V gene TRBV5-1 combines with J gene TRBJ2-1; 10 nucleotides match TRBD2. Germline assignment: CDR1 SGHRS and CDR2 YFSETQ. The CDR3 contains 21 residues. J lost 5 bases, V lost 0 bases, and 20 bases had no gene match. This CDR3 is CASSLGQSLTSGRGANNEQFF. The CDR3 nucleotides are TGCGCCAGCAGCTTGGGACAATCTTTGACAAGCGGGAGGGGGGCGAACAATGAGCAGTTCTTC.

The chain recombines TRBV7-9 with TRBJ2-3, with TRBD2 matching over 13 bases. In germline, CDR1 is SEHNR, CDR2 FQNEAQ (reference sequence). The CDR3 sequence is 16 residues long. V was clipped by 4 bases and J by 4 bases; unmatched bases: 5. Written as DNA, the CDR3 is TGTGCCAGCAGCTCCTGGACTAGCGGGAGCCCAGATACGCAGTATTTT. It is translated as CASSSWTSGSPDTQYF.

The genes are TRBV25-1 and TRBJ1-2; 7 positions agree with TRBD1. J lost 4 bases, V lost 1 base, and 6 bases had no gene match. The CDR3 contains 15 residues. The germline gives CDR1 MGHDK, CDR2 SYGVNS. The CDR3, as DNA: TGTGCCAGCAGTGAATTTACAGGGGCTTCCTATGGCTACACCTTC. Residues: CASSEFTGASYGYTF.

The V call is TRBV9, the J call TRBJ1-1; maybe TRBD1 (6 bases). Trimming pared 3 bases from V and 3 bases from J, leaving 18 bases between. This CDR3 has 16 residues. Germline V CDR1 and CDR2: SGDLS, YYNGEE. CDR3 amino acids: CASSASPRGIDTEAFF. The CDR3, as DNA: TGTGCCAGCAGCGCCAGTCCGAGGGGGATAGACACTGAAGCTTTCTTT.